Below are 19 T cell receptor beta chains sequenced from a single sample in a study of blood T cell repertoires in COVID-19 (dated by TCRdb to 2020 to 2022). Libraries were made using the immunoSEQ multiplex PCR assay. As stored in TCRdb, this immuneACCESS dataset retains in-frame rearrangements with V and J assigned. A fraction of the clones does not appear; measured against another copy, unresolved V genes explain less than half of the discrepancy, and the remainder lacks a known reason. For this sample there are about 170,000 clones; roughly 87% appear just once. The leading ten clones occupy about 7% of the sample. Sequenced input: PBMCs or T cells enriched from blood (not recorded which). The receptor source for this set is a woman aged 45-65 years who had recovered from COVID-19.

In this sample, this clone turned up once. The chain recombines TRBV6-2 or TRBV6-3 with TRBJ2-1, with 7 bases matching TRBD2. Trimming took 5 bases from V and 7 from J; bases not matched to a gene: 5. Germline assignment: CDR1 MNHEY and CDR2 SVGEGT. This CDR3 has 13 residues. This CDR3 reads CASSVSSGNEQFF. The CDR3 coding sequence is TGTGCCAGCAGTGTAAGTAGCGGGAATGAGCAGTTCTTC.

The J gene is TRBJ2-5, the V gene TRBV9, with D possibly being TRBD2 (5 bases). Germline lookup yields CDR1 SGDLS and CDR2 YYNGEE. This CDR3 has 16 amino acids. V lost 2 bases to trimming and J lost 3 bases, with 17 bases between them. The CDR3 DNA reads TGTGCCAGCAGCGTTTCTTCCGGACCCGGGGAAGAGACCCAGTACTTC. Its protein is CASSVSSGPGEETQYF.

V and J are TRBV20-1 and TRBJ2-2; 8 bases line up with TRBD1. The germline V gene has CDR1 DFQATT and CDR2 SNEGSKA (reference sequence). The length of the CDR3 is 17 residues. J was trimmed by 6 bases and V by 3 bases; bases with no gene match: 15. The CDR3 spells CSASKGLVTGVPGELFF. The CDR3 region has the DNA TGCAGTGCTAGTAAGGGATTGGTGACAGGGGTTCCCGGGGAGCTGTTTTTT.

The CDR3 DNA follows: TGTGCCAGCAGCTCAGAGGTGAGGGCTACTAACTATGGCTACACCTTC. Translation gives CASSSEVRATNYGYTF. The chain links TRBV5-4 to TRBJ1-2; no clear D gene. The germline V gene encodes CDR1 SGHNT and CDR2 YYREEE (reference sequence). The CDR3 loop spans 16 amino acids. V was clipped by 3 bases and J by 0 bases, with 15 bases between them.

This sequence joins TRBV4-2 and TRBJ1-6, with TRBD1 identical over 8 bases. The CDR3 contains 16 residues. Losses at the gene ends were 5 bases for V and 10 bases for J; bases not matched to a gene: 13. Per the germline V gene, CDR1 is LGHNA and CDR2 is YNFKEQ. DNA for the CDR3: TGTGCCAGCAGCGGAGCGTGGACAGGGAGACTGTCACCCCTCCACTTT. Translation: CASSGAWTGRLSPLHF.

DNA for the CDR3: TGTGCCAGCAGCGAGCCAAGGGGAGGCTCCTACAATGAGCAGTTCTTC. Protein sequence: CASSEPRGGSYNEQFF. The chain joins TRBV9 to TRBJ2-1, with D perhaps TRBD2 (6 bases). This CDR3 is 16 amino acids long. The V and J ends lost 3 bases and 0 bases respectively, with 13 bases between them. CDR1 and CDR2 from the germline V gene are SGDLS and YYNGEE. Supplemented by reference TRBV9 and TRBJ2-1, the full variable domain reads DSGVTQTPKHLITATGQRVTLRCSPRSGDLSVYWYQQSLDQGLQFLIQYYNGEERAKGNILERFSAQQFPDLHSELNLSSLELGDSALYFCASSEPRGGSYNEQFFGPGTRLTVL.

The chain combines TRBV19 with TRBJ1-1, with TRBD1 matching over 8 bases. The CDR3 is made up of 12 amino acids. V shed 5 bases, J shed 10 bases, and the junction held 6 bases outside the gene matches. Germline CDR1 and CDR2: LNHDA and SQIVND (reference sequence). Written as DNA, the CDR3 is TGTGCCAGTAGTGAGGACAGGGTAGGAGCTTTCTTT. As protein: CASSEDRVGAFF.

The CDR3 loop is CASSINPYEQYF. DNA for the CDR3: TGTGCCAGTAGTATTAATCCCTACGAGCAGTACTTC. This chain uses TRBV19 with TRBJ2-7; unclear D gene. V shed 3 bases and J shed 2 bases, with 5 bases lying between them. Germline values: CDR1 LNHDA, CDR2 SQIVND (reference sequence). This CDR3 has 12 amino acids.

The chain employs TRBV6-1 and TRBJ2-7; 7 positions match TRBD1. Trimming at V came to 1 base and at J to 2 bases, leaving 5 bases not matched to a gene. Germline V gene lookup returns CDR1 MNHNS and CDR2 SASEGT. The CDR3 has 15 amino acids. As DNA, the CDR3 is TGTGCCAGCAGTGAAGAGTTGGGACAGCCCTACGAGCAGTACTTC. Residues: CASSEELGQPYEQYF.

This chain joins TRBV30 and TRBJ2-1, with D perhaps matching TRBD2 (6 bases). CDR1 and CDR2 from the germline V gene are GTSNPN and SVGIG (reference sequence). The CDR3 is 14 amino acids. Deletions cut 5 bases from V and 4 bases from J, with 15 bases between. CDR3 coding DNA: TGTGCCTGGGAAGGGACTGGGCCGTACAATGAGCAGTTCTTC. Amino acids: CAWEGTGPYNEQFF.

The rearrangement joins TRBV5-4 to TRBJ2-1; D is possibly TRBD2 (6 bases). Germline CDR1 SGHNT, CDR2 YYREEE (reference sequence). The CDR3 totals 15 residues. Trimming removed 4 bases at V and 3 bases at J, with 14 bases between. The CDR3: CASSGPLGGYNEQFF. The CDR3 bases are TGTGCCAGCAGCGGCCCCCTGGGGGGCTACAATGAGCAGTTCTTC.

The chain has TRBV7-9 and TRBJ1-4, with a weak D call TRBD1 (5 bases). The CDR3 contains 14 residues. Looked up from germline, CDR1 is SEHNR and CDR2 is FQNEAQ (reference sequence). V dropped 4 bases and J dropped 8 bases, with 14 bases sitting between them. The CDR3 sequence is CASSSGGGWEKLFF. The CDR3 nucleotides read TGTGCCAGCAGCTCCGGTGGGGGGTGGGAAAAACTGTTTTTT.

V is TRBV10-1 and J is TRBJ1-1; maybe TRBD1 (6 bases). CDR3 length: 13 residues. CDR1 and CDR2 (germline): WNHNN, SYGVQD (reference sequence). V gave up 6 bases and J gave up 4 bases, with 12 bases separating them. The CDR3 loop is CASSRGGGTEAFF. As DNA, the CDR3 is TGCGCCAGCAGCCGGGGAGGGGGCACTGAAGCTTTCTTT.

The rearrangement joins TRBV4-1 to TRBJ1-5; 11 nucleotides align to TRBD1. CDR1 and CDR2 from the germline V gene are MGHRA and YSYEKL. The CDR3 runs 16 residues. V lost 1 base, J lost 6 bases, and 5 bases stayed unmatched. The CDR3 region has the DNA TGCGCCAGCAGCCAAGTTTTCGGGACAGGGGGTCAGCCCCAGCATTTT. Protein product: CASSQVFGTGGQPQHF.

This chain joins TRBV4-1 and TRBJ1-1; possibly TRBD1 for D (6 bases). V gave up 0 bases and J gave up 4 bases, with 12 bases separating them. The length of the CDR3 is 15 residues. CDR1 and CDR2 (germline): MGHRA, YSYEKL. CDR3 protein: CASSQDSGHTTEAFF. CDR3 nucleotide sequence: TGCGCCAGCAGCCAAGATTCGGGACACACCACTGAAGCTTTCTTT.

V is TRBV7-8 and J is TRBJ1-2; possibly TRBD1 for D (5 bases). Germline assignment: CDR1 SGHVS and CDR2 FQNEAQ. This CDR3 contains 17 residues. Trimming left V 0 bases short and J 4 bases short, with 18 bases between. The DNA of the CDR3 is TGTGCCAGCAGCTTAGCTATAGGGGTCACAGAGAGCTATGGCTACACCTTC. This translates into CASSLAIGVTESYGYTF.

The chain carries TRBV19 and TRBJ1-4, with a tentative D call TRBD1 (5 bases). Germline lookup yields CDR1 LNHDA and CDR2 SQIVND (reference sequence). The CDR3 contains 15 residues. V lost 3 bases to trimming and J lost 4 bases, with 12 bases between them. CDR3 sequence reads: CASSIWGSFNEKLFF. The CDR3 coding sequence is TGTGCCAGTAGTATCTGGGGCAGCTTTAATGAAAAACTGTTTTTT.

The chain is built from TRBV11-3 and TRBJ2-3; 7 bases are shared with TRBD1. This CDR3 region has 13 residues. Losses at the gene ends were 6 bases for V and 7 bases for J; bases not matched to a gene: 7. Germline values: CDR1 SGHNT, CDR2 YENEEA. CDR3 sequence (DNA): TGTGCCAGCAGTCAAACAGGGGTAAATACGCAGTATTTT. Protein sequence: CASSQTGVNTQYF.

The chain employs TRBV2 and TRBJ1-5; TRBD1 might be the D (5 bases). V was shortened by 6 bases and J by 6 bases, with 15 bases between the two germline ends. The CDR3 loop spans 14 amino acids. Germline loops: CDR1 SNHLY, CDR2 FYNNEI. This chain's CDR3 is CASRGQGLGQPQHF. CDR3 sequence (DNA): TGTGCCAGCAGGGGGCAGGGTTTGGGTCAGCCCCAGCATTTT.